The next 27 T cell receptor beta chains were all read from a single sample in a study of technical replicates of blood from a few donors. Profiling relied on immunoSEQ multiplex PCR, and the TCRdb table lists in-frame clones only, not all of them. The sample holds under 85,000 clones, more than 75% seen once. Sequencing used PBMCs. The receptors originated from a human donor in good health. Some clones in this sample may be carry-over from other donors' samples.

CDR3 in amino acids: CSVDRTGAFGGYTF. DNA of the CDR3: TGCAGCGTTGACCGGACAGGGGCCTTTGGTGGCTACACCTTC. The V gene is TRBV29-1, the J gene TRBJ1-2, with 9 bases matching TRBD1. J gave up 7 bases and V 3 bases, and 9 bases lay outside the gene matches. There are 14 residues in the CDR3. Germline V gene lookup returns CDR1 SQVTM and CDR2 ANQGSEA.

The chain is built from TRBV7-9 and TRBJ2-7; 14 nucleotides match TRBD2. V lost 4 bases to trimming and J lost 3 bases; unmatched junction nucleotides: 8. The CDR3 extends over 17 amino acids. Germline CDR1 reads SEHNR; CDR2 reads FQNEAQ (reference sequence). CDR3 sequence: CASSSNWGLAGDYEQYF. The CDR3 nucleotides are TGTGCCAGCAGCTCCAACTGGGGACTAGCGGGGGACTACGAGCAGTACTTC.

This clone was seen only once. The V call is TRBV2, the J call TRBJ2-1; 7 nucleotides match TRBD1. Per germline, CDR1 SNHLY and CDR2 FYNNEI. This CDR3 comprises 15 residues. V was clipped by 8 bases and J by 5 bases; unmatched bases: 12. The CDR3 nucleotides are TGTGCCAGCGGGATACCGGGACAGAGAGACAATGAGCAGTTCTTC. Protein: CASGIPGQRDNEQFF.

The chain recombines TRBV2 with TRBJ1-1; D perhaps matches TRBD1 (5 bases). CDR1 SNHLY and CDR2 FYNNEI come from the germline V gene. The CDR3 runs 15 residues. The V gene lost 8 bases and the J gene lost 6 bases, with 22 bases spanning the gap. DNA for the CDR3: TGTGCCAGCTCTTTGGAGGGGCTTGGTCTCTCTGAAGCTTTCTTT. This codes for CASSLEGLGLSEAFF.

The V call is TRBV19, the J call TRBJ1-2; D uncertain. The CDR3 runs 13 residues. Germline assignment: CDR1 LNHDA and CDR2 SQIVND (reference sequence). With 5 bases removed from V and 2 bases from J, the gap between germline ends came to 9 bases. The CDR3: CASSSRENYGYTF. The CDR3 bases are TGTGCCAGTAGTTCGCGGGAGAACTATGGCTACACCTTC.

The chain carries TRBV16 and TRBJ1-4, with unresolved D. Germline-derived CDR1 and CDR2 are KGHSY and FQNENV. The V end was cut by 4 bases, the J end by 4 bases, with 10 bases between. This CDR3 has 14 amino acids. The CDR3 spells CASSRETYNEKLFF. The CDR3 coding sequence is TGTGCCAGCAGCCGGGAGACTTATAATGAAAAACTGTTTTTT.

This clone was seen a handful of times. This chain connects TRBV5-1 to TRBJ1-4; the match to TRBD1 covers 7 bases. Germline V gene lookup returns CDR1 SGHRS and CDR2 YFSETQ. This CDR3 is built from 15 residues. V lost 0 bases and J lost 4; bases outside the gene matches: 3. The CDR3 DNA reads TGCGCCAGCAGCTTGGAGGGGGCGATTAATGAAAAACTGTTTTTT. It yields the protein CASSLEGAINEKLFF.

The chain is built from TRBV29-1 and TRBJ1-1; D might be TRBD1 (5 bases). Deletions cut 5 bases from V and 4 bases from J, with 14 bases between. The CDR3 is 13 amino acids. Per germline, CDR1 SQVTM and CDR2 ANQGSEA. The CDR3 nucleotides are TGCAGCGTTCTGCAGATCGGGGGCACTGAAGCTTTCTTT. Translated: CSVLQIGGTEAFF. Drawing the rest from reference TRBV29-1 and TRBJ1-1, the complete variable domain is SAVISQKPSRDICQRGTSLTIQCQVDSQVTMMFWYRQQPGQSLTLIATANQGSEATYESGFVIDKFPISRPNLTFSTLTVSNMSPEDSSIYLCSVLQIGGTEAFFGQGTRLTVV.

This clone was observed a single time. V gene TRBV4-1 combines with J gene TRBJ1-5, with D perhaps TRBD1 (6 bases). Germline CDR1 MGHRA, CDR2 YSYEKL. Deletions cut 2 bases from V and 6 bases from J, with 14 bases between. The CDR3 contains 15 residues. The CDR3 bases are TGCGCCAGCAGCCAACTACAGGGAGTAGTTCAGCCCCAGCATTTT. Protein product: CASSQLQGVVQPQHF.

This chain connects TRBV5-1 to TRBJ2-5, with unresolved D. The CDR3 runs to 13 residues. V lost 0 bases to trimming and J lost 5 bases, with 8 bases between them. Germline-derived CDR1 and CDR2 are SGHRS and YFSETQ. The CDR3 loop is CASSLAPAETQYF. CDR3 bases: TGCGCCAGCAGCTTGGCCCCAGCGGAGACCCAGTACTTC.

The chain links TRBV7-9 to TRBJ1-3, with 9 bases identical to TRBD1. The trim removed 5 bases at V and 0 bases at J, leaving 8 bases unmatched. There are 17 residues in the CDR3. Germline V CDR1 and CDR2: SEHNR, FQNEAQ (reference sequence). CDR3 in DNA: TGTGCCAGCAGCAGGAGGACAGGGGACCCCTCTGGAAACACCATATATTTT. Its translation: CASSRRTGDPSGNTIYF.

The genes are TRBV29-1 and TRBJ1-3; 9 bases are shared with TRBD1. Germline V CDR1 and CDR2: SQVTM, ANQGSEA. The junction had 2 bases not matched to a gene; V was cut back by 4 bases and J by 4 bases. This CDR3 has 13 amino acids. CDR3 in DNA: TGCAGCGTTGGCGGGACAGGGGGAAACACCATATATTTT. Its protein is CSVGGTGGNTIYF.

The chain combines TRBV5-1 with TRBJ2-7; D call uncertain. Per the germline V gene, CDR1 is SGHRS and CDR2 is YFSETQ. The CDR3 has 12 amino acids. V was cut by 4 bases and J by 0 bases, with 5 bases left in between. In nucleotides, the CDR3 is TGCGCCAGCAGCGAGAACTCCTACGAGCAGTACTTC. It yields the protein CASSENSYEQYF.

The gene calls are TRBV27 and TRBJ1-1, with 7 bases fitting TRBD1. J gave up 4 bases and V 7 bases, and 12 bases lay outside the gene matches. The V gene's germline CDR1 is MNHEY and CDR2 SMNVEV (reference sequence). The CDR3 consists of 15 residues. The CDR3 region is CASTHAGGLATEAFF. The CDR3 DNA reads TGTGCCAGCACCCATGCAGGGGGGTTGGCCACTGAAGCTTTCTTT.

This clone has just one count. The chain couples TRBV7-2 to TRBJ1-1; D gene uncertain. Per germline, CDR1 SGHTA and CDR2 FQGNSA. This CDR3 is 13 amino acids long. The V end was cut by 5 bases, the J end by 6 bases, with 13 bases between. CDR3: CASSLRNSPEAFF. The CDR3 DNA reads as TGTGCCAGCAGCCTTCGTAACAGCCCTGAAGCTTTCTTT. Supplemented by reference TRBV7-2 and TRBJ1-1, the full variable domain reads GAGVSQSPSNKVTEKGKDVELRCDPISGHTALYWYRQSLGQGLEFLIYFQGNSAPDKSGLPSDRFSAERTGGSVSTLTIQRTQQEDSAVYLCASSLRNSPEAFFGQGTRLTVV.

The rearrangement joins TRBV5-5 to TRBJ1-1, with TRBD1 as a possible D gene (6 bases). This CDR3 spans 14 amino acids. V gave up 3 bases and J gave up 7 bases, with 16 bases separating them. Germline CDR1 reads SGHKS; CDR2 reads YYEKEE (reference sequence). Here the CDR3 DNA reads TGTGCCAGCAGCTCGACAGGTGGGTTCGGTGAAGCTTTCTTT. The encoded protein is CASSSTGGFGEAFF.

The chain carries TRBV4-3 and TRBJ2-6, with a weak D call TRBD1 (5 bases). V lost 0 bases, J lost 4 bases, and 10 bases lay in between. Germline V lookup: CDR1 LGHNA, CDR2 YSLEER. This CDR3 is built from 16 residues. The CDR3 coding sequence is TGCGCCAGCAGCCAAGATAAGGGGTCCGGGGCCAACGTCCTGACTTTC. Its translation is CASSQDKGSGANVLTF.

CDR3 nucleotide sequence: TGTGCCAGCAGCGGAGGACAGGGGGCCTATGGCTACACCTTC. Protein: CASSGGQGAYGYTF. V usage is TRBV7-8 and J usage is TRBJ1-2; 11 nucleotides agree with TRBD1. From germline, CDR1 is SGHVS and CDR2 FQNEAQ. The CDR3 spans 14 residues. Unmatched junction bases numbered 3, after V lost 5 bases and J lost 4 bases. The full variable domain, completed using reference TRBV7-8 and TRBJ1-2, is GAGVSQSPRYKVAKRGQDVALRCDPISGHVSLFWYQQALGQGPEFLTYFQNEAQLDKSGLPSDRFFAERPEGSVSTLKIQRTQQEDSAVYLCASSGGQGAYGYTFGSGTRLTVV.

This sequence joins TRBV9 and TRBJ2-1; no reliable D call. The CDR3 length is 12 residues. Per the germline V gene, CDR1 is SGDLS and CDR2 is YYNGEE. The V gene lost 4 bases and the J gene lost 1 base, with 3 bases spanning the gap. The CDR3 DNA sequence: TGTGCCAGCAGCCTGTCCTACAATGAGCAGTTCTTC. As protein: CASSLSYNEQFF.

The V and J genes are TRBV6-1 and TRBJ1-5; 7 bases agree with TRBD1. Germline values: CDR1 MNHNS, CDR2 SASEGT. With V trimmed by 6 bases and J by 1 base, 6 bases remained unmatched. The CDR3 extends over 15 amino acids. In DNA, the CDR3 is TGTGCCAGCAGAACCGACAGGGCAAGCAATCAGCCCCAGCATTTT. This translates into CASRTDRASNQPQHF.

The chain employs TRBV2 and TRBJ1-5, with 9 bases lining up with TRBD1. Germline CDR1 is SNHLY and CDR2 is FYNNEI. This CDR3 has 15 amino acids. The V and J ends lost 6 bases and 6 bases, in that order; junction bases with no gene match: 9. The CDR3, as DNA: TGTGCCAGCAGGGACACCGGGACAGGGTTTCAGCCCCAGCATTTT. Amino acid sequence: CASRDTGTGFQPQHF.

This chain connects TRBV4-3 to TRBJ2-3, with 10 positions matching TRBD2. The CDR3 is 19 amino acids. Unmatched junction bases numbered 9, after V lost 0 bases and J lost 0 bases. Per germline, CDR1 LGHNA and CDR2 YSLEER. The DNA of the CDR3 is TGCGCCAGCAGCCAAGATTGGGGGCGACTAGCGGGTAGCACAGATACGCAGTATTTT. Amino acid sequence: CASSQDWGRLAGSTDTQYF.

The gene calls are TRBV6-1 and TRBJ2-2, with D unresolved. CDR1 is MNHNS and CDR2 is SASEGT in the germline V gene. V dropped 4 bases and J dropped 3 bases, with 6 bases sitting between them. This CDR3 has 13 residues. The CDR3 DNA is TGTGCCAGCAGTGCGGGTTACACCGGGGAGCTGTTTTTT. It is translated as CASSAGYTGELFF.

DNA for the CDR3: TGTGCCAGCAGCTCCGGGACAGGCATGAACACTGAAGCTTTCTTT. It codes for CASSSGTGMNTEAFF. The genes are TRBV7-8 and TRBJ1-1; 8 positions match TRBD1. Germline loops: CDR1 SGHVS, CDR2 FQNEAQ. V was pared by 4 bases and J by 0 bases, with 4 bases of the junction left unmatched. The CDR3 contains 15 residues.

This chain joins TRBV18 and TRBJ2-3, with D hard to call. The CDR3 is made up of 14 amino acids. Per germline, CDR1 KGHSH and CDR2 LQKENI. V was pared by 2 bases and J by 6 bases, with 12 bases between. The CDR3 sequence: CASSPDSEADTQYF. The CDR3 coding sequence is TGTGCCAGCTCACCAGACTCTGAGGCGGATACGCAGTATTTT.

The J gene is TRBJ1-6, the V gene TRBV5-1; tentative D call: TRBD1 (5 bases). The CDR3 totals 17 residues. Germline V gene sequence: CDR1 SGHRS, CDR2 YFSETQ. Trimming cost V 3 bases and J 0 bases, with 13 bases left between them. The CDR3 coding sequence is TGCGCCAGCAGCTCGCGGCAGGGAAGCTCCTATAATTCACCCCTCCACTTT. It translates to CASSSRQGSSYNSPLHF.

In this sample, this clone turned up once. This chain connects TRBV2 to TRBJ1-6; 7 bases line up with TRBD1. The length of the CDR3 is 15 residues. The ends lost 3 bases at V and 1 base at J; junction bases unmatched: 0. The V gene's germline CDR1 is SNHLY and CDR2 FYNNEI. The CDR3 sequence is CASSEGQSYNSPLHF. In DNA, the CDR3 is TGTGCCAGCAGTGAGGGACAGTCCTATAATTCACCCCTCCACTTT.